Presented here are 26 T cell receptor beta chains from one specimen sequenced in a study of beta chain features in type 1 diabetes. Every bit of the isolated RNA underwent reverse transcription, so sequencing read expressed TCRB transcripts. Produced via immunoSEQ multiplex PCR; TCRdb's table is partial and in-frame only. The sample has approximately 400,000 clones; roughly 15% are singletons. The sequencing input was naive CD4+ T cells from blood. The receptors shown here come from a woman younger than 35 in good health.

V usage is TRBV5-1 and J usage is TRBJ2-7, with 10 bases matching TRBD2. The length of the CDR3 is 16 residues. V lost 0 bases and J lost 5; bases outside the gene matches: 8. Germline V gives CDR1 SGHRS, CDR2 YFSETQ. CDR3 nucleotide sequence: TGCGCCAGCAGCTTGGAACCTAGCGGGAGTACAGACGAGCAGTACTTC. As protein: CASSLEPSGSTDEQYF.

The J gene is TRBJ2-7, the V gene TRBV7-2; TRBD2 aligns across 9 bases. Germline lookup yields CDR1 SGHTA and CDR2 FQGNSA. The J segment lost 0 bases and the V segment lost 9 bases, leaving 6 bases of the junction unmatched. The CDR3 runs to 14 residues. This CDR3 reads CASRSSGTSYEQYF. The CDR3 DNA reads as TGTGCCAGTCGCTCTAGCGGGACCTCCTACGAGCAGTACTTC.

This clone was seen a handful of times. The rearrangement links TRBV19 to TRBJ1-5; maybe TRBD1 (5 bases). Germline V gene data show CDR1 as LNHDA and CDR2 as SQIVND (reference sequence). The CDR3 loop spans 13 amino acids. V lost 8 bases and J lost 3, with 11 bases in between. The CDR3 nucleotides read TGTGCCAGTGGGGGGACGTTCAATCAGCCCCAGCATTTT. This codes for CASGGTFNQPQHF.

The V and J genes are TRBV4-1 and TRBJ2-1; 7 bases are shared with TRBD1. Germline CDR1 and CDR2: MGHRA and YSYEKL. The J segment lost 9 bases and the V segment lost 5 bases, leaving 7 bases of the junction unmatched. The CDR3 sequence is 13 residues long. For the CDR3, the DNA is TGCGCCAGCAGCTTTCGCTCAGGGGGTGAGCAGTTCTTC. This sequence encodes CASSFRSGGEQFF.

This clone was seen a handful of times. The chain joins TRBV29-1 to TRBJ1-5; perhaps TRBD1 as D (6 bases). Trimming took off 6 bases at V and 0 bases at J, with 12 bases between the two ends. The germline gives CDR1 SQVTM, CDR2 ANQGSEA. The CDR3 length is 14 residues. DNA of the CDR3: TGCAGCGTCCGGACAGAAAATAGCAATCAGCCCCAGCATTTT. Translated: CSVRTENSNQPQHF.

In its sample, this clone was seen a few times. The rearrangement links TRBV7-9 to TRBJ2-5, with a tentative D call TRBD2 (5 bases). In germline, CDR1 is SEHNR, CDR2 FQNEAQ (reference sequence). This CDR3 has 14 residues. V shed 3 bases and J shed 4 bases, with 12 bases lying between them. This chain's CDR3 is CASSLVRERETQYF. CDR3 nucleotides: TGTGCCAGCAGCTTGGTCCGGGAACGAGAGACCCAGTACTTC.

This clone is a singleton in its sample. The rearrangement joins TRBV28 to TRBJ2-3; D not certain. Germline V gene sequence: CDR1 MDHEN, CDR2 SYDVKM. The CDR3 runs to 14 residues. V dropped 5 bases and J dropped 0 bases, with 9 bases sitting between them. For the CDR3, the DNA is TGTGCCAGCAGTATTTATCCCAGCACAGATACGCAGTATTTT. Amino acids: CASSIYPSTDTQYF.

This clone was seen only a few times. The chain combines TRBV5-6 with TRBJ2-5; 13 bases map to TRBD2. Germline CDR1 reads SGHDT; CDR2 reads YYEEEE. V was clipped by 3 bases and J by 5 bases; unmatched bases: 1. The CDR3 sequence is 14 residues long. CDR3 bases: TGTGCCAGCAGCTCGGGACTAGCGGGGGAGACCCAGTACTTC. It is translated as CASSSGLAGETQYF.

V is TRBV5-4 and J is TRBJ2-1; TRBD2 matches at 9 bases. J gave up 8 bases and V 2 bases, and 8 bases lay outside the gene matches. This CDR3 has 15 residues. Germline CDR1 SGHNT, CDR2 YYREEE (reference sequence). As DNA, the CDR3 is TGTGCCAGCAGCTTAGGGGCGGGAGGGCCCTATGAGCAGTTCTTC. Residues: CASSLGAGGPYEQFF.

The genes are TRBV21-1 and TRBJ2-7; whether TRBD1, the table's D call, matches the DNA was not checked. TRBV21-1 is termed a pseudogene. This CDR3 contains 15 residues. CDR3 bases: TGTGCCAGCAGCAAAGGTGGCAGGGCAAACTACGAGCAGTACTTC. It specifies CASSKGGRANYEQYF.

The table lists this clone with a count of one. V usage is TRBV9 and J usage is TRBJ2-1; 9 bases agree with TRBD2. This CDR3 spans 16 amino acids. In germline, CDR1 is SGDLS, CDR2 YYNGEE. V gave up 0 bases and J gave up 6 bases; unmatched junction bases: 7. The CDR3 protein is CASSVGGGRAFNEQFF. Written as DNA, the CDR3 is TGTGCCAGCAGCGTAGGGGGCGGGAGGGCCTTCAATGAGCAGTTCTTC. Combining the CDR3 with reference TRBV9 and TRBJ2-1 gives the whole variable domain DSGVTQTPKHLITATGQRVTLRCSPRSGDLSVYWYQQSLDQGLQFLIQYYNGEERAKGNILERFSAQQFPDLHSELNLSSLELGDSALYFCASSVGGGRAFNEQFFGPGTRLTVL.

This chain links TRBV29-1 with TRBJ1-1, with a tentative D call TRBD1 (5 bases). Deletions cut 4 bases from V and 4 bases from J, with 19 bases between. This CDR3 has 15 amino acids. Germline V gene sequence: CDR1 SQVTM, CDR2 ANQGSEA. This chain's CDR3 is CSVARPGRGGTEAFF. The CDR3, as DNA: TGCAGCGTTGCTCGGCCAGGGAGGGGAGGCACTGAAGCTTTCTTT.

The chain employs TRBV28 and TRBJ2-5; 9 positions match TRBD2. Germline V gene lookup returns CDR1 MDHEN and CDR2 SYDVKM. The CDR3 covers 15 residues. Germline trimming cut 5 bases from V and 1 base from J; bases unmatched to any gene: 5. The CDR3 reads CASSGSGSVQETQYF. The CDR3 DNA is TGTGCCAGCAGTGGTAGCGGGAGTGTCCAAGAGACCCAGTACTTC.

The CDR3 DNA reads TGTGCCAGCTCACCACCGAGGTCTAGCGGGGAGCAGTTCTTC. Translating it yields CASSPPRSSGEQFF. The chain links TRBV18 to TRBJ2-1; 8 bases fit TRBD2. Germline V gene lookup returns CDR1 KGHSH and CDR2 LQKENI. This CDR3 is 14 amino acids long. V shed 0 bases, J shed 10 bases, and the junction held 5 bases outside the gene matches.

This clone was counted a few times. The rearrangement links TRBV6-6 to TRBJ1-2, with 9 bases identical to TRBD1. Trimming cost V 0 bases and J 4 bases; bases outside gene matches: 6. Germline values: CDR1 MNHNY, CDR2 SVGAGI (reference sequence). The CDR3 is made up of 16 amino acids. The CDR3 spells CASSYSIGQGSYGYTF. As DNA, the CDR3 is TGTGCCAGCAGTTACTCGATAGGACAGGGGAGCTATGGCTACACCTTC.

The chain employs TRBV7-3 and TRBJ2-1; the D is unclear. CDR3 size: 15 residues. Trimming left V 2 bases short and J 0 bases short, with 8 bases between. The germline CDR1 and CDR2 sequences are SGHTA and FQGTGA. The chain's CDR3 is CASSLSEDSYNEQFF. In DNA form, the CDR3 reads TGTGCCAGCAGCTTATCCGAGGACTCCTACAATGAGCAGTTCTTC.

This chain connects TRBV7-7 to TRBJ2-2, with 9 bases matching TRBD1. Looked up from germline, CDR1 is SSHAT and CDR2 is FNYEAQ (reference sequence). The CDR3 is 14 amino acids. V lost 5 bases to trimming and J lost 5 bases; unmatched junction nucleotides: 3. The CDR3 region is CASSVGQGTGELFF. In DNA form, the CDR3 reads TGTGCCAGCAGCGTCGGACAGGGGACCGGGGAGCTGTTTTTT. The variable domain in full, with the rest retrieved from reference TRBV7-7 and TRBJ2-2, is GAGVSQSPRYKVTKRGQDVTLRCDPISSHATLYWYQQALGQGPEFLTYFNYEAQPDKSGLPSDRFSAERPEGSISTLTIQRTEQRDSAMYRCASSVGQGTGELFFGEGSRLTVL.

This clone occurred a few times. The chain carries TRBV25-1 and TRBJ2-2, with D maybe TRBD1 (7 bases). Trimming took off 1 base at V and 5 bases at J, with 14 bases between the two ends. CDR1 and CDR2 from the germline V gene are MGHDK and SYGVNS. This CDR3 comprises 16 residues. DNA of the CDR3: TGTGCCAGCAGTGAATTAGGAGGGGGCAATACCGGGGAGCTGTTTTTT. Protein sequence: CASSELGGGNTGELFF.

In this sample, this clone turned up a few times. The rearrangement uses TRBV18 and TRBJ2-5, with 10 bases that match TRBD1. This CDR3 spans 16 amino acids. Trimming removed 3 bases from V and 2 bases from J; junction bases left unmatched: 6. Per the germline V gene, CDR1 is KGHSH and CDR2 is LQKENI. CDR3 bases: TGTGCCAGCTCACCGTGGACAGGGGGTACGCAAGAGACCCAGTACTTC. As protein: CASSPWTGGTQETQYF.

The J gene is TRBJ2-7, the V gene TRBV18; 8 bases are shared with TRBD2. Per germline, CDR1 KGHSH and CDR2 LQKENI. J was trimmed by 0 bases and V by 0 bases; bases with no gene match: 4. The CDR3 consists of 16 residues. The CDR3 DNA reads TGTGCCAGCTCACCACCGACGGGAGGGCCCTCCTACGAGCAGTACTTC. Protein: CASSPPTGGPSYEQYF.

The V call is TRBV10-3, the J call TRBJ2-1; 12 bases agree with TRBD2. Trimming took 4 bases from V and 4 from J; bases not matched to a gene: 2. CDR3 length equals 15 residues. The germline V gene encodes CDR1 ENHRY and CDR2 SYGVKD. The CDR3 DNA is TGTGCCATCAGTGTTGGGACTAGCGGGTACAATGAGCAGTTCTTC. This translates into CAISVGTSGYNEQFF.

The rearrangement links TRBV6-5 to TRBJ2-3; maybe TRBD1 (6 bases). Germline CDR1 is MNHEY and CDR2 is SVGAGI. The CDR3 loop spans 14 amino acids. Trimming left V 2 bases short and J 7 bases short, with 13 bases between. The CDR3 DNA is TGTGCCAGCAGTTACGACAGGACCTTGAATACGCAGTATTTT. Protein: CASSYDRTLNTQYF.

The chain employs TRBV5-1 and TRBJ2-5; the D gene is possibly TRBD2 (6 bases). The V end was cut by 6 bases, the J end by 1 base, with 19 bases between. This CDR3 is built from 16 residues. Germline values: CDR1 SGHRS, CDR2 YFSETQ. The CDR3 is CASTLLAAGLQETQYF. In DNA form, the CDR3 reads TGCGCCAGCACCCTCTTGGCGGCGGGACTCCAAGAGACCCAGTACTTC.

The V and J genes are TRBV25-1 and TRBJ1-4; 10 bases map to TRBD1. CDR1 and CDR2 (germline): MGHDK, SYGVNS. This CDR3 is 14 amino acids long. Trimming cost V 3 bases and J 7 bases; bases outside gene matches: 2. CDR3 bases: TGTGCCAGCAGTGAGACAGGGGGCGTTGAAAAACTGTTTTTT. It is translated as CASSETGGVEKLFF.

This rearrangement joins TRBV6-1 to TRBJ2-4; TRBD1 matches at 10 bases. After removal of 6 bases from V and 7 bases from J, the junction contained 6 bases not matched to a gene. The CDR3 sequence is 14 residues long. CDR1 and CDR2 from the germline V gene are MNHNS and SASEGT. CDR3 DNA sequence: TGTGCCAGCAGCGCTGGGACAGGGGTGAACATTCAGTACTTC. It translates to CASSAGTGVNIQYF.

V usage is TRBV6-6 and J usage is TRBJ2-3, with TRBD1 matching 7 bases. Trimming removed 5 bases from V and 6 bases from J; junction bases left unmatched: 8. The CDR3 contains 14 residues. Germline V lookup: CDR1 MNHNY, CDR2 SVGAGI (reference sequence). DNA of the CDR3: TGTGCCAGCAGTCCCGACAGGGTTGGCGATACGCAGTATTTT. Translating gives CASSPDRVGDTQYF.